This T cell receptor beta chain stems from a study of cytomegalovirus exposure and HLA in healthy donors. The study, taken as a whole, reports: The TCR clusters that emerged in the first cohort tended, a later analysis found, to co-occur in the approximately 130 validation repertoires. Listed as cytomegalovirus-associated were 164 TCR beta chains. The classifier was said to identify cytomegalovirus status with high specificity and sensitivity.

Concerning this clone: What it binds is unknown.

Sequencing used immunoSEQ multiplex PCR; TCRdb keeps in-frame clones, though not all of them. The sample holds fewer than 200,000 clones, 85% to 90% seen once. Trimming cost V 1 base and J 0 bases; bases outside gene matches: 7. The CDR3 has 17 residues. CDR1 is MNHEY and CDR2 is SMNVEV in the germline V gene (reference sequence). Specimen: PBMCs. The rearrangement joins TRBV27 to TRBJ2-3, with 7 bases fitting TRBD1. The receptor was derived from a woman aged 30 to 39 in good health and CMV-seronegative. CDR3 bases: TGTGCCAGCAGTTTATTTAAGGGGGCGGCTAGCACAGATACGCAGTATTTT. This sequence encodes CASSLFKGAASTDTQYF.